The 23 T cell receptor beta chains below were found in one sample sequenced in a study of T cell repertoires in cytomegalovirus infection. Their antigen targets remain unknown. TCRdb re-called the reads with MiXCR, one entry per CDR3 protein. The sample yields under 500,000 distinct CDR3 sequences, about 39% seen once. The sequencing used cultured PBMCs, collected from culture after CMV antigen stimulation. The receptors were sampled from a human donor in good health (CMV status not recorded). Some clones in this sample may be carry-over from other donors' samples.

This chain joins TRBV7-4 and TRBJ2-5; TRBD2 is a possible D gene (6 bases). This CDR3 has 17 amino acids. V was trimmed by 1 base and J by 3 bases, leaving 18 bases between them. Germline V gene lookup returns CDR1 SGHVT and CDR2 SQSDAQ. Here the CDR3 DNA reads TGTGCCAGCAGCTTAGAGTTTTGGGCGGGGAAAGAAGAGACCCAGTACTTC. Its translation: CASSLEFWAGKEETQYF.

This sequence joins TRBV5-1 and TRBJ1-1, with D possibly TRBD1 on 5 matching bases. The CDR3 totals 14 residues. V was clipped by 5 bases and J by 5 bases, with 16 bases between them. Germline loops: CDR1 SGHRS, CDR2 YFSETQ. The CDR3 sequence is CASSPSPGITEAFF. For the CDR3, the DNA is TGCGCCAGCAGTCCCAGTCCAGGGATAACTGAAGCTTTCTTT.

This clonotype was seen only once. This rearrangement joins TRBV20-1 to TRBJ2-7; 8 nucleotides agree with TRBD2. Germline V gives CDR1 DFQATT, CDR2 SNEGSKA (reference sequence). The ends lost 0 bases at V and 4 bases at J; junction bases unmatched: 8. The CDR3 contains 15 residues. The CDR3 region has the DNA TGCAGTGCTAGAGATCGGAGGGCTAGCGGGTACGAGCAGTACTTC. Its translation is CSARDRRASGYEQYF.

J is TRBJ2-1 and V is TRBV7-2; 9 bases are shared with TRBD1. Germline V gives CDR1 SGHTA, CDR2 FQGNSA. The CDR3 is 12 residues long. J lost 9 bases, V lost 8 bases, and 5 bases had no gene match. The CDR3: CASGGQGSEQFF. In DNA, the CDR3 is TGTGCCAGCGGGGGACAGGGAAGTGAGCAGTTCTTC. The full variable domain, completed using reference TRBV7-2 and TRBJ2-1, is GAGVSQSPSNKVTEKGKDVELRCDPISGHTALYWYRQSLGQGLEFLIYFQGNSAPDKSGLPSDRFSAERTGGSVSTLTIQRTQQEDSAVYLCASGGQGSEQFFGPGTRLTVL.

The chain has TRBV7-6 and TRBJ1-5; 7 positions match TRBD1. J gave up 4 bases and V 5 bases, and 5 bases lay outside the gene matches. The CDR3 is 14 residues long. The germline V gene has CDR1 SGHVS and CDR2 FNYEAQ. CDR3 sequence reads: CASSLGQRNQPQHF. CDR3 bases: TGTGCCAGCAGCCTGGGACAGAGAAATCAGCCCCAGCATTTT.

This clonotype showed up just a few times. The rearrangement links TRBV7-9 to TRBJ1-1; possible D gene TRBD1, 5 bases. The CDR3 covers 14 residues. From germline, CDR1 is SEHNR and CDR2 FQNEAQ (reference sequence). Trimming stripped 3 bases from V and 4 bases from J, with 12 bases between. The CDR3 here is CASSLLEGTTEAFF. CDR3 DNA: TGTGCCAGCAGCTTGCTAGAGGGGACCACTGAAGCTTTCTTT.

This clonotype came up a few times. The chain carries TRBV5-4 and TRBJ2-5; TRBD1 or TRBD2 may be the D gene (6 bases each). The CDR3 covers 14 residues. The V end was cut by 4 bases, the J end by 1 base, with 11 bases between. Germline CDR1 is SGHNT and CDR2 is YYREEE (reference sequence). DNA of the CDR3: TGTGCCAGCAGCCATCGGGGGCTCCAAGAGACCCAGTACTTC. Translated, it gives CASSHRGLQETQYF.

CDR3 sequence: CASSYRDGYEQYF. As DNA, the CDR3 is TGTGCCAGCAGCTACCGTGATGGCTACGAGCAGTACTTC. The chain employs TRBV7-9 and TRBJ2-7; no reliable D call. Trimming removed 4 bases from V and 3 bases from J, with 10 bases in between. Germline values: CDR1 SEHNR, CDR2 FQNEAQ (reference sequence). The CDR3 loop spans 13 amino acids.

This clonotype was seen only a few times. The chain joins TRBV11-2 to TRBJ2-5; 9 bases are a match to TRBD1. CDR3 length: 15 amino acids. Germline assignment: CDR1 SGHAT and CDR2 FQNNGV. Trimming took 5 bases from V and 7 from J; bases not matched to a gene: 11. CDR3 nucleotide sequence: TGTGCCAGCAGCCCCGGTACAGGGGGCTCGGTGACCCAGTACTTC. This translates into CASSPGTGGSVTQYF.

The chain carries TRBV2 and TRBJ2-1; D call uncertain. Germline V gene data show CDR1 as SNHLY and CDR2 as FYNNEI. Trimming took off 7 bases at V and 7 bases at J, with 14 bases between the two ends. The CDR3 sequence is 13 residues long. The DNA of the CDR3 is TGTGCCAGCAATGCTCTGGTCGAAAATGAGCAGTTCTTC. Protein: CASNALVENEQFF.

The CDR3 nucleotides are TGTGCCAGCACCACCTCGACCGGACCAGATACCGGGGAGCTGTTTTTT. Encoded protein: CASTTSTGPDTGELFF. The rearrangement joins TRBV2 to TRBJ2-2, with no clear D. With 7 bases removed from V and 5 bases from J, the gap between germline ends came to 20 bases. Germline-derived CDR1 and CDR2 are SNHLY and FYNNEI. This CDR3 spans 16 amino acids.

The V call is TRBV12-3 or TRBV12-4, the J call TRBJ1-3; D remains unclear. The CDR3 covers 16 residues. V gave up 4 bases and J gave up 4 bases, with 17 bases separating them. CDR3 DNA sequence: TGTGCCAGCAGTTCTATTAGTGGGTCTTCAGGAAACACCATATATTTT. It codes for CASSSISGSSGNTIYF.

The CDR3 protein is CASSYPRDGFYEQYF. The CDR3 DNA follows: TGTGCCAGCAGTTACCCGAGGGATGGGTTCTACGAGCAGTACTTC. The V and J genes are TRBV6-2 or TRBV6-3 and TRBJ2-7, with a weak D call TRBD2 (5 bases). The V end lost 2 bases, the J end lost 3 bases, and 14 bases lay between the germline ends. Per germline, CDR1 MNHEY and CDR2 SVGEGT. This CDR3 contains 15 residues.

This clonotype came up a few times. V is TRBV6-5 and J is TRBJ2-1; TRBD2 agrees at 12 bases. Germline lookup yields CDR1 MNHEY and CDR2 SVGAGI. The CDR3 sequence is 15 residues long. The ends lost 6 bases at V and 9 bases at J; junction bases unmatched: 9. CDR3 in amino acids: CASSYPSGGAREQFF. The CDR3 DNA follows: TGTGCCAGCAGCTACCCTAGCGGGGGGGCTCGTGAGCAGTTCTTC.

The rearrangement uses TRBV10-3 and TRBJ2-1; D unresolved. V shed 10 bases and J shed 10 bases, with 14 bases lying between them. Per germline, CDR1 ENHRY and CDR2 SYGVKD. The CDR3 has 11 residues. CDR3: CATGYSREQFF. The CDR3 DNA reads TGTGCCACCGGATATAGTCGGGAGCAGTTCTTC.

The sample holds a few counts of this clonotype. The V gene is TRBV6-5, the J gene TRBJ2-7; no definite D call. The CDR3 has 11 amino acids. The germline CDR1 and CDR2 sequences are MNHEY and SVGAGI. V was clipped by 9 bases and J by 11 bases, with 17 bases between them. The CDR3 DNA reads TGTGCCAGTCGCTCCCCTACGAAGGAGTACTTC. Translated: CASRSPTKEYF.

The chain is built from TRBV6-5 and TRBJ2-3; 7 nucleotides match TRBD1. The trim removed 0 bases at V and 2 bases at J, leaving 8 bases unmatched. CDR1 is MNHEY and CDR2 is SVGAGI in the germline V gene. The CDR3 consists of 17 residues. CDR3 in amino acids: CASSYSVRGSATDTQYF. CDR3 DNA: TGTGCCAGCAGTTACTCGGTCAGGGGGTCCGCCACAGATACGCAGTATTTT.

This clonotype was observed many times. The rearrangement uses TRBV7-2 and TRBJ1-3; D might be TRBD1 (6 bases). Germline V gene data show CDR1 as SGHTA and CDR2 as FQGNSA. The CDR3 totals 15 residues. The V end lost 1 base, the J end lost 2 bases, and 9 bases lay between the germline ends. The CDR3 DNA reads TGTGCCAGCAGCTTAGTCGGGGGGCCTGGAAACACCATATATTTT. It encodes CASSLVGGPGNTIYF.

This chain uses TRBV3-1 with TRBJ1-6, with 7 bases identical to TRBD1. In germline, CDR1 is LGHDT, CDR2 YNNKEL (reference sequence). This CDR3 spans 16 amino acids. V was clipped by 4 bases and J by 4 bases; unmatched bases: 7. The CDR3 region is CASSPGDRTYNSPLHF. The DNA for the CDR3 is TGTGCCAGCAGCCCTGGGGACAGAACATATAATTCACCCCTCCACTTT.

The chain carries TRBV5-5 and TRBJ2-2, with D maybe TRBD1 (6 bases). V was shortened by 6 bases and J by 2 bases, with 14 bases between the two germline ends. This CDR3 is 15 amino acids long. The germline V gene has CDR1 SGHKS and CDR2 YYEKEE (reference sequence). The chain's CDR3 is CASTPRTENTGELFF. The CDR3 coding sequence is TGTGCCAGCACCCCCCGGACAGAAAACACCGGGGAGCTGTTTTTT.

This clonotype has only a few counts. The gene calls are TRBV10-3 and TRBJ2-3; unclear D gene. V gave up 10 bases and J gave up 4 bases, with 15 bases separating them. This CDR3 is 13 amino acids long. CDR1 is ENHRY, CDR2 SYGVKD, per germline. CDR3 in DNA: TGTGCCAGCTCCCCTTTGCGGCCAGATACGCAGTATTTT. Protein: CASSPLRPDTQYF.

This clonotype occurred many times. The chain recombines TRBV7-6 with TRBJ2-7; D is unclear. Germline loops: CDR1 SGHVS, CDR2 FNYEAQ. The V and J ends lost 5 bases and 7 bases respectively, with 15 bases between them. This CDR3 spans 13 amino acids. The CDR3 spells CASSPGPSYEQYF. In DNA form, the CDR3 reads TGTGCCAGCAGCCCTGGGCCCAGTTATGAGCAGTACTTC.

This clonotype was detected a few times. This chain joins TRBV27 and TRBJ2-6; 9 bases line up with TRBD1. The trim removed 6 bases at V and 0 bases at J, leaving 6 bases unmatched. This CDR3 comprises 17 residues. In germline, CDR1 is MNHEY, CDR2 SMNVEV (reference sequence). CDR3 sequence reads: CASRSTGGISGANVLTF. CDR3 coding DNA: TGTGCCAGCAGATCGACAGGGGGAATCTCTGGGGCCAACGTCCTGACTTTC.